This entry concerns a single TCR beta chain. This clonotype came up a few times. Its antigen is currently not known. At one end the junction does not follow the germline gene, possibly because of a read error. CDR1 and CDR2 are read off the germline V gene (reference sequence) as DFQATT and SNEGSKA. The CDR3 numbers 14 residues from cysteine through phenylalanine. Of all the DNA, just the CDR3 is kept, 42 bases in frame from base 1. The entry originates in a study of T cell repertoires in cytomegalovirus infection (dated by TCRdb to about 2019). Context from the whole study: Peptide stimulations targeted recently identified HLA-C-restricted CMV epitopes, whose presentation resists viral immunomodulation, together with well-studied HLA-B-restricted epitopes. Donor HLA type was relevant to the analysis, as public TCR beta signatures indicated carriage of CMV infection together with the matching HLA type.

The label giving this sample's treatment or condition can be read as: in vitro stimulation with specific CMV peptide epitopes to enrich CMV-specific T cells. The paper's findings and limits, for the study overall: The ex vivo response was dominated by HLA-C-restricted CMV-specific TCR beta clonotypes, which also provided the single most frequent clonotype in two of eight donors. In both this cohort and an independent cohort of some 370 donors, the cumulative frequency of public TCR beta family members distinguished carriers of CMV infection plus the relevant HLA type.

Instrument on record: Illumina HiSeq 1500. TCRdb cleaned the public reads at Q25 with fastp, built clones with MiXCR and kept in-frame beta chains. Each CDR3 protein appears once, grouped with its most common genes and DNA. The sample table holds some 560,000 distinct CDR3 sequences, of which over 35% were seen once. 48% of the sample lies in the top ten. The sequence was obtained from a human donor in good health (CMV status not recorded). Some clones in this sample may be carry-over from other donors' samples. Rearrangement joined TRBV20-1 to TRBJ2-7, with 9 central nucleotides matching TRBD2. The starting material was cultured PBMCs, obtained from culture after CMV antigen stimulation. The sequence in DNA is TGCAGTGCTGCGGGACTAGCCCTCTCCAACGAGCAGTACTTC. It is translated as CSAAGLALSNEQYF.